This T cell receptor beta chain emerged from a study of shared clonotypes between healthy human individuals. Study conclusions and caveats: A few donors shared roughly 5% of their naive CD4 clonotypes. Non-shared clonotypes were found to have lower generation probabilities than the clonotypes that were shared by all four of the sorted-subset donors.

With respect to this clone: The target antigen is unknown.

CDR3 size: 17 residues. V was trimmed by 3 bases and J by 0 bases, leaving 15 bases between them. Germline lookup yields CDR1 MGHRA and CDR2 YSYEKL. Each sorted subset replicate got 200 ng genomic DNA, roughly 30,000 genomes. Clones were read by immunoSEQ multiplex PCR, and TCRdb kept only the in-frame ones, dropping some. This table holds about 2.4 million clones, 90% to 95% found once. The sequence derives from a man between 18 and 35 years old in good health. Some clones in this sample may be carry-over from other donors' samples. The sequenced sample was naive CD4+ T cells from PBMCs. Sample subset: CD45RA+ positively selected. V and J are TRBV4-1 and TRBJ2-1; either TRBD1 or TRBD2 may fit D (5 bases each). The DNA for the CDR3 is TGCGCCAGCAGCCAGACACGGGGCCGGAGCTCCTACAATGAGCAGTTCTTC. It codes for CASSQTRGRSSYNEQFF.